The 23 T cell receptor beta chains in this list originate from one sample, sequenced in a study of tumor and adjacent non-tumor tissue in lung cancer. Three rounds of nested PCR, following a modified ARM-PCR protocol, produced the TCRbeta library. TCRdb itself ran the multiplex PCR reads through MiXCR, one entry per CDR3 protein. Of around 75,000 distinct CDR3 sequences in the sample, around 70% were seen once. The template was RNA from unsorted bulk tissue. More than 3 cm separated this lung sample from the edge of the tumor. Input material: distant non-tumor lung tissue. These receptor sequences come from a woman aged 45-60 years with non-small cell lung cancer.

This clonotype was detected only a few times. Given a much more abundant clone one base away, this may be a read error. The rearrangement uses TRBV10-3 and TRBJ2-7; no clear D. The V and J ends lost 10 bases and 9 bases respectively, with 19 bases between them. The CDR3 runs to 12 residues. CDR1 ENHRY and CDR2 SYGVKD come from the germline V gene. The CDR3 DNA follows: TGTGCCACTCAGGCGAATCCGGGCGGGCAGTACTTC. Its protein is CATQANPGGQYF.

This clonotype was recorded at least ten times. The V and J genes are TRBV6-5 and TRBJ2-7, with 7 bases that match TRBD1. The CDR3 is 14 residues long. Germline V gene lookup returns CDR1 MNHEY and CDR2 SVGAGI. The V and J ends lost 5 bases and 1 base, in that order; junction bases with no gene match: 5. CDR3 sequence: CASSKIQGSYEQYF. The CDR3 DNA reads as TGTGCCAGCAGTAAAATACAGGGGTCCTACGAGCAGTACTTC.

About this clonotype: A junction end diverges from the germline sequence, so it may reflect a read error. DNA for the CDR3: TGTACCAGCAGCTTGTTGGTATTGGGGGACAAAAACATTCAGTACTTC. Protein sequence: CTSSLLVLGDKNIQYF. The chain has TRBV5-4 and TRBJ2-4; the D call may be TRBD1 or TRBD2 (5 bases each). CDR1 is SGHNT, CDR2 YYREEE, per germline (reference sequence). The CDR3 sequence is 16 residues long. Filled out from reference TRBV5-4 and TRBJ2-4, the complete variable domain reads ETGVTQSPTHLIKTRGQQVTLRCSSQSGHNTVSWYQQALGQGPQFIFQYYREEENGRGNFPPRFSGLQFPNYSSELNVNALELDDSALYLCTSSLLVLGDKNIQYFGAGTRLSVL.

The CDR3 reads CASNLMTVTSGPEQFF. The CDR3 nucleotides are TGTGCCAGCAACCTAATGACCGTGACTAGTGGACCAGAGCAGTTCTTC. V usage is TRBV11-2 and J usage is TRBJ2-1; a weak D match, TRBD2 (6 bases). The CDR3 runs 16 residues. Trimming cost V 7 bases and J 10 bases, with 26 bases left between them. In germline, CDR1 is SGHAT, CDR2 FQNNGV.

For this clonotype: A read error may produce the germline difference seen at one junction end. The chain carries TRBV5-5 and TRBJ1-2; 7 positions match TRBD1. CDR1 and CDR2 (germline): SGHKS, YYEKEE (reference sequence). The CDR3 is 13 residues long. The CDR3 spells CASRGTANYGYTF. CDR3 DNA: TGTGCCAGCAGAGGGACAGCTAACTATGGTTACACCTTC.

As regards this clonotype: The junction and the germline gene differ at one end; a read error may be behind it. This rearrangement joins TRBV13 to TRBJ2-3; 10 positions match TRBD2. The CDR3 has 15 residues. Germline V gene sequence: CDR1 PRHDT, CDR2 FYEKMQ (reference sequence). In DNA form, the CDR3 reads TGTGACAGCAGCCTGGGGGGACTAGCGTTAGGTACGCAGTATTTT. It yields the protein CDSSLGGLALGTQYF.

The V gene is TRBV12-3 or TRBV12-4, the J gene TRBJ2-7, with 7 bases aligning to TRBD2. The CDR3 runs to 15 residues. Here the CDR3 reads CLSTTSASGSYEQYF. As DNA, the CDR3 is TGTCTCAGCACCACGTCGGCTAGCGGCTCCTACGAGCAGTACTTC.

To note about this clonotype: One end of the junction varies from germline; a read error may be responsible. This chain joins TRBV24-1 and TRBJ2-1; D is tentatively TRBD1 or TRBD2 (5 bases each). Germline V CDR1 and CDR2: KGHDR, SFDVKD. The CDR3 spans 20 residues. Written as DNA, the CDR3 is TGTGCCATCAGTGACGCGAGGGGTGGGGTGGGCGACAGCTCCTACAATGAGCAGTTCTTC. It specifies CAISDARGGVGDSSYNEQFF.

This clonotype is medium-sized by share. V and J are TRBV4-1 and TRBJ1-5; D may be TRBD1 (6 bases). Trimming took 3 bases from V and 4 from J, leaving 13 bases between them. The CDR3 has 15 residues. CDR1 and CDR2 from the germline V gene are MGHRA and YSYEKL. CDR3 coding DNA: TGCGCCAGCAGCCAGAACCGGGACAATAATCAGCCCCAGCATTTT. It is translated as CASSQNRDNNQPQHF.

The count of this clonotype is one. A junction end diverges from the germline sequence, so it may reflect a read error. The CDR3 DNA sequence: TGTGTCAGCAGTGAGACGGGGGGCGCGGATGGCTACACCTTC. Residues: CVSSETGGADGYTF. The chain joins TRBV25-1 to TRBJ1-2; D perhaps matches TRBD1 (6 bases). This CDR3 contains 14 residues. Germline values: CDR1 MGHDK, CDR2 SYGVNS.

With respect to this clonotype: A much more abundant neighbour one base away suggests this may be a read error. The chain is built from TRBV7-8 and TRBJ1-1, with D unclear. The CDR3 is 13 residues long. Germline CDR1 SGHVS, CDR2 FQNEAQ. With 7 bases removed from V and 6 bases from J, the gap between germline ends came to 15 bases. CDR3 sequence: CASKKYEVSEAFF. CDR3 nucleotide sequence: TGTGCCAGCAAAAAGTACGAAGTCTCTGAAGCTTTCTTT.

Concerning this clonotype: One junction end does not reproduce the germline sequence, and a read error may be involved. J is TRBJ2-6 and V is TRBV20-1, with TRBD2 matching over 10 bases. This CDR3 is built from 17 residues. The germline V gene encodes CDR1 DFQATT and CDR2 SNEGSKA (reference sequence). CDR3 region: CSAAGVSGRPGANILTF. Here the CDR3 DNA reads TGCAGTGCGGCAGGCGTTAGCGGGAGGCCCGGGGCCAACATCCTGACTTTC.

Regarding this clonotype: Relative to the germline gene, one junction end is altered; a read error may explain this. The rearrangement joins TRBV4-1 to TRBJ1-5, with D uncertain. Germline V gives CDR1 MGHRA, CDR2 YSYEKL. CDR3 size: 18 residues. CDR3 protein: CTSSQDISMVAGNQPHHF. CDR3 DNA sequence: TGCACCAGCAGCCAAGATATTTCAATGGTGGCAGGAAATCAGCCCCACCATTTT.

As concerns this clonotype: One end of the junction does not line up with germline, which may come from a read error. The CDR3 loop reads CASSHTAPGNTIYF. The DNA for the CDR3 is TGTGCCAGCAGCCACACGGCACCTGGAAACACCATATATTTT. The chain recombines TRBV4-1 with TRBJ1-3, with D unresolved. The CDR3 totals 14 residues. Germline CDR1 and CDR2: MGHRA and YSYEKL.

Only one count was recorded for this clonotype. The junction departs from the called germline gene at one end, perhaps through a read error. The chain recombines TRBV4-1 with TRBJ2-3; perhaps TRBD2 as D (6 bases). Germline CDR1 and CDR2: MGHRA and YSYEKL. The CDR3 loop spans 14 amino acids. The CDR3 loop reads CASSRRAQSDTQCF. The CDR3 DNA reads TGCGCCAGCAGCAGGAGGGCACAGTCCGATACGCAGTGTTTT.

With respect to this clonotype: It may be a read error: a sequence one base away is much more abundant. The CDR3 region is CASRGRGTLYEQYF. The CDR3 DNA is TGTGCCAGCAGAGGGAGGGGGACTCTCTACGAGCAGTACTTC. The rearrangement links TRBV5-6 to TRBJ2-7, with TRBD2 as a possible D gene (7 bases). CDR1 SGHDT and CDR2 YYEEEE come from the germline V gene. The CDR3 runs 14 residues. Trimming left V 5 bases short and J 3 bases short, with 15 bases between.

This clonotype occurred a few times. A much larger clone lies a single base off, so this may be a read error. The chain joins TRBV20-1 to TRBJ2-1; perhaps TRBD2 as D (5 bases). The CDR3 has 14 amino acids. From germline, CDR1 is DFQATT and CDR2 SNEGSKA (reference sequence). In nucleotides, the CDR3 is TGCAGAGCAACGGAGGATAGCTCCTACAATGAGCAGTTCTTC. This codes for CRATEDSSYNEQFF.

This clonotype was counted once. This may come from a read error, since a much larger clone is one base off. This chain links TRBV24-1 with TRBJ2-5; 7 bases line up with TRBD1. The ends lost 3 bases at V and 4 bases at J; junction bases unmatched: 10. There are 16 residues in the CDR3. CDR1 and CDR2 from the germline V gene are KGHDR and SFDVKD. CDR3 bases: TGTGCCACCAGTGATCCAACTACGACAGGGATAGAGACCCAGTACTTC. It yields the protein CATSDPTTTGIETQYF.

The V and J genes are TRBV11-2 and TRBJ2-2, with D perhaps TRBD2 (5 bases). Trimming pared 11 bases from V and 3 bases from J, leaving 25 bases between. Germline-derived CDR1 and CDR2 are SGHAT and FQNNGV. This CDR3 spans 17 amino acids. The CDR3 loop reads CAGILEMGSFYTGELFF. CDR3 DNA sequence: TGTGCCGGCATCTTAGAGATGGGGAGTTTTTACACCGGGGAGCTGTTTTTT.

As for this clonotype: This may come from a read error, since a much larger clone is one base off. The V call is TRBV5-4, the J call TRBJ1-1; tentatively, D is TRBD1 (6 bases). The CDR3 contains 17 residues. CDR1 SGHNT and CDR2 YYREEE come from the germline V gene (reference sequence). The CDR3 DNA reads as TGTACCAGCAGCGCAAAAGCCCGACAGGCAATCAACACTGAAGCTTTCTTT. Protein sequence: CTSSAKARQAINTEAFF.

Of note for this clonotype: Sequence at one end of the junction differs from germline and may be a read error. V and J are TRBV29-1 and TRBJ2-1; 9 nucleotides align to TRBD2. The CDR3 extends over 14 amino acids. Germline V CDR1 and CDR2: SQVTM, ANQGSEA. The CDR3 here is CSAGAGGDYYEQFF. The CDR3 coding sequence is TGCAGCGCTGGGGCGGGAGGGGACTACTATGAGCAGTTCTTC.

This clonotype occurred a few times. A clone one base away is much larger, so this may be a read error. The chain employs TRBV20-1 and TRBJ2-1; 10 bases agree with TRBD2. The CDR3 loop spans 16 amino acids. Germline V CDR1 and CDR2: DFQATT, SNEGSKA (reference sequence). CDR3 nucleotides: TGCAGTGCTAGAGCTCTAGCGGGAGTTTCTAAAAATGAGCGGTTCTTC. Translation: CSARALAGVSKNERFF.

With regard to this clonotype: The conserved final phenylalanine or tryptophan is absent from the CDR3, which likely points to a read error. The V and J genes are TRBV30 and TRBJ2-1; no reliable D call. The CDR3 loop spans 11 amino acids. Germline values: CDR1 GTSNPN, CDR2 SVGIG (reference sequence). Written as DNA, the CDR3 is TGTGCCTTGAGTATCTCTAATGAGCAGTTCTCC. It yields the protein CALSISNEQFS.